A selection of T cell receptor beta chains follows, all from one sample in a study of blood T cell repertoires in COVID-19. The data were produced by immunoSEQ multiplex PCR, yet TCRdb's version contains in-frame clones alone and is incomplete. The sample records approximately 60,000 clones, 87% being singletons. Sequenced sample: peripheral blood. The receptors shown here come from a woman aged 80 or over with COVID-19, enrolled during active disease. Each CDR3 is given without its conserved first and last residue.

V | CDR3
TRBV5-1 | ASSYVGGRETQY
TRBV29-1 | SVASRDRVRTDTQY
TRBV9 | ASSVWDFDEQY
TRBV6-2/TRBV6-3 | ASSYPPGQGLRYT
TRBV16 | ASSQGSQETQY
TRBV19 | ASIAGVRSYGYT
TRBV6-5 | ASRRQLYGYT
TRBV6-5 | ASSYSNLQGVGYT
TRBV27 | ASRTGRNTQY
TRBV15 | ATSRDLLGLLSYEQY
TRBV15 | ATSRDMADLNTEAF
TRBV20-1 | SASLNRDHTEAF
TRBV5-4 | ASSLEQGARGEKLF
TRBV6-5 | ASSLTGVGGYT
TRBV3-1/TRBV3-2 | ASSPTGRGNTGELF
TRBV6-5 | ASTRGFYNEQF
TRBV7-3 | ASTPLAGSSYNEQF